One T cell receptor (beta chain) is described in this entry. The data were taken from a study of cytomegalovirus exposure and HLA in healthy donors. Overall study context: Earlier findings included over 90 million unique TCR beta sequences obtained from 150 million to 200 million T cells.

Researchers ran the PCR with 60 Vbeta and 13 Jbeta primers. Generated by immunoSEQ multiplex PCR, the TCRdb table keeps only in-frame clones and is missing some. The repertoire includes over 150,000 clones, about 77% of them detected once, and roughly 1.3% sits in the top ten. Material for sequencing was PBMCs. The clonotype was recovered from a woman between 50 and 59 years old in good health and CMV-seronegative.

CDR3 nucleotide sequence: TGTGCCTGGATTGGGGTCGGAGACAGGGACTACGAGCAGTACTTC. It codes for CAWIGVGDRDYEQYF. The chain has TRBV30 and TRBJ2-7, with 7 bases fitting TRBD1. The CDR3 is 15 amino acids. Germline CDR1 and CDR2: GTSNPN and SVGIG (reference sequence). The V segment lost 4 bases and the J segment 3 bases; nucleotides outside the gene matches: 12.